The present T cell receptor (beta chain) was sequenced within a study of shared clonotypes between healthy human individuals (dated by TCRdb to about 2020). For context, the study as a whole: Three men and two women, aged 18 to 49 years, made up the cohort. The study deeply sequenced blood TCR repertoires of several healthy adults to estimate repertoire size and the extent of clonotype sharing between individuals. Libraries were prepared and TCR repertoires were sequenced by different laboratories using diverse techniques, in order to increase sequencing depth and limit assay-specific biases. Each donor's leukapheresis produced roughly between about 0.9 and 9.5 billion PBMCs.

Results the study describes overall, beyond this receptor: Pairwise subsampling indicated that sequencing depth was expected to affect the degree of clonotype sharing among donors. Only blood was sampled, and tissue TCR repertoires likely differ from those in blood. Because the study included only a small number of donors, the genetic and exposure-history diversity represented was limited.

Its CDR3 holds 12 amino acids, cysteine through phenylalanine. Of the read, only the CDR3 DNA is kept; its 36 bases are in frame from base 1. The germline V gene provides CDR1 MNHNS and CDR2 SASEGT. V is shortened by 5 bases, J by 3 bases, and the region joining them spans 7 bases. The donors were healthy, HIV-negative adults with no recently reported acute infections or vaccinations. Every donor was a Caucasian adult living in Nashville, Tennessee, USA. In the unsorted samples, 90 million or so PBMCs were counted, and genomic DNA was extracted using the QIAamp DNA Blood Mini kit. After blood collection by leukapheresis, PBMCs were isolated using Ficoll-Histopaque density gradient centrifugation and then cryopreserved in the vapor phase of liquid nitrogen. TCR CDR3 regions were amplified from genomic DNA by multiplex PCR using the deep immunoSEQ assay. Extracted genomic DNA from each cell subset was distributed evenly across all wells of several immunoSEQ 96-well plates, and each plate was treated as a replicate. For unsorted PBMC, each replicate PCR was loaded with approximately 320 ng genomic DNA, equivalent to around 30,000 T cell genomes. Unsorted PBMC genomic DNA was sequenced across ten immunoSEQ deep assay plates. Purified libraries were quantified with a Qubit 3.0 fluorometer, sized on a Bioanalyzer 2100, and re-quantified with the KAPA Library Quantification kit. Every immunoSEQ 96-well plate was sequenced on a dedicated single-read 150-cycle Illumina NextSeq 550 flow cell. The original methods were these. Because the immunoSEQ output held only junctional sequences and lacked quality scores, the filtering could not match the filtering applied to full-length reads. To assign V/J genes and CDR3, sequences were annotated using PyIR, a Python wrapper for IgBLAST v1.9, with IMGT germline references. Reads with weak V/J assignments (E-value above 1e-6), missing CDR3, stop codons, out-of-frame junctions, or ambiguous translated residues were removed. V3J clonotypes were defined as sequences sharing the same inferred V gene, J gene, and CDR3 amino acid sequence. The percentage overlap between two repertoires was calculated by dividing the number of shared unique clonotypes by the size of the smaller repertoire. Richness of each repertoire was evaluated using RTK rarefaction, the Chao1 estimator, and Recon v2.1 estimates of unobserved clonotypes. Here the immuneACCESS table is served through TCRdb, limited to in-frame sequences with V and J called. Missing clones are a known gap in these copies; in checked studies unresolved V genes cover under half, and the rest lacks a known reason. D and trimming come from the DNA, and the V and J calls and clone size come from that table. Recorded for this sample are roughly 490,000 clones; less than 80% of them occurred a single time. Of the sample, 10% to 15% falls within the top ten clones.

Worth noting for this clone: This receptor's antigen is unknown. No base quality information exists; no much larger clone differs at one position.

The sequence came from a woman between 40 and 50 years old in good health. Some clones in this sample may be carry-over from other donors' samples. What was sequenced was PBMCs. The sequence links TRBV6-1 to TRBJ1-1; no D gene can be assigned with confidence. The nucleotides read TGTGCCAGCAGTCAGGAATACACTGAAGCTTTCTTT. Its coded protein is CASSQEYTEAFF.